A single sample gave rise to the 13 T cell receptor beta chains below, sequenced in a study of cytomegalovirus exposure and HLA in healthy donors (dated by TCRdb to the late 2010s). The library was produced with the immunoSEQ multiplex PCR assay. For the multiplex PCR, a mixture combining 60 forward primers for TCR Vbeta segments and 13 reverse primers for TCR Jbeta segments was used. This is the immuneACCESS table as TCRdb keeps it, with only in-frame sequences that have V and J called. A part of the clones is gone; compared with another copy, unresolved V genes explain less than half, and the rest is unexplained. In this sample the table shows about 120,000 clones, roughly 80% of which occur a single time. The ten largest make up 11% of the sample. The sequenced sample was PBMCs. The receptors come from a young man in good health and CMV-seropositive.

The rearrangement joins TRBV5-4 to TRBJ1-1, with a possible D match to TRBD1 (6 bases). Trimming removed 0 bases from V and 4 bases from J, with 10 bases in between. This CDR3 comprises 14 residues. Per the germline V gene, CDR1 is SGHNT and CDR2 is YYREEE (reference sequence). The CDR3 loop reads CASSLGGRGTEAFF. The CDR3 DNA reads TGTGCCAGCAGCTTGGGGGGGCGCGGCACTGAAGCTTTCTTT.

This clone was counted only a few times. The chain links TRBV4-3 to TRBJ2-1, with TRBD2 matching over 8 bases. Unmatched junction bases numbered 9, after V lost 2 bases and J lost 6 bases. The CDR3 is 16 amino acids. Germline CDR1 reads LGHNA; CDR2 reads YSLEER. This CDR3 is CASSQTRTSPSNEQFF. Here the CDR3 DNA reads TGCGCCAGCAGCCAAACAAGGACTAGCCCTTCCAATGAGCAGTTCTTC.

The chain joins TRBV5-1 to TRBJ1-2; 8 bases line up with TRBD1. V lost 4 bases to trimming and J lost 8 bases; unmatched junction nucleotides: 4. Germline V gene sequence: CDR1 SGHRS, CDR2 YFSETQ. This CDR3 spans 12 amino acids. In DNA form, the CDR3 reads TGCGCCAGCAGCATCGGGACAGGCGGCTACACCTTC. Translation: CASSIGTGGYTF.

This chain joins TRBV23-1 and TRBJ2-1; a possible D gene is TRBD1 (6 bases). TRBV23-1 falls under the ORF class, with uncertain function. Trimming shortened V by 1 base and J by 12 bases, and 25 bases separated the two germline ends. The CDR3 has 17 residues. In nucleotides, the CDR3 is TGCGCCAGCAGTCAATGGACCGAAGGGGGTATAGGGTGCTGGCAGTTCTTC. Translated: CASSQWTEGGIGCWQFF.

There are a few counts of this clone. This CDR3 reads CASSPGQIKTNEKLFF. CDR3 sequence (DNA): TGTGCCAGCAGCCCCGGACAGATCAAAACTAATGAAAAACTGTTTTTT. The V and J genes are TRBV11-1 and TRBJ1-4; perhaps TRBD1 as D (6 bases). The CDR3 has 16 amino acids. Germline V gene lookup returns CDR1 SGHAT and CDR2 FQDESV (reference sequence). V gave up 5 bases and J gave up 1 base, with 14 bases separating them.

CDR3 amino acids: CASSFGTSGSYEQYF. CDR3 DNA: TGTGCCAGCAGTTTCGGGACTAGCGGCTCCTACGAGCAGTACTTC. The chain employs TRBV6-5 and TRBJ2-7, with 11 bases lining up with TRBD2. Unmatched junction bases numbered 2, after V lost 4 bases and J lost 0 bases. Germline CDR1 MNHEY, CDR2 SVGAGI. The CDR3 runs 15 residues.

This clone was observed a few times. The chain combines TRBV29-1 with TRBJ2-1; D may be TRBD2 (6 bases). CDR3 length: 15 amino acids. Per the germline V gene, CDR1 is SQVTM and CDR2 is ANQGSEA. V was cut by 3 bases and J by 3 bases, with 15 bases left in between. The CDR3 coding sequence is TGCAGCGTTGAGGGGGGAGGATTGGTCTACAATGAGCAGTTCTTC. Its protein is CSVEGGGLVYNEQFF.

This clone was detected only a few times. The rearrangement uses TRBV19 and TRBJ2-7; the D gene is possibly TRBD1 (6 bases). CDR1 LNHDA and CDR2 SQIVND come from the germline V gene (reference sequence). The CDR3 consists of 14 residues. V gave up 4 bases and J gave up 1 base, with 11 bases separating them. The chain's CDR3 is CASSRTVDSYEQYF. DNA of the CDR3: TGTGCCAGTAGTAGGACAGTTGATTCCTACGAGCAGTACTTC.

This chain joins TRBV5-5 and TRBJ2-3; 13 bases fit TRBD2. The V gene's germline CDR1 is SGHKS and CDR2 YYEKEE (reference sequence). CDR3 size: 17 residues. The trim removed 4 bases at V and 3 bases at J, leaving 8 bases unmatched. This chain's CDR3 is CASSPRTSGRGTDTQYF. CDR3 DNA sequence: TGTGCCAGCAGCCCTCGGACTAGCGGGAGAGGGACAGATACGCAGTATTTT.

The chain employs TRBV10-3 and TRBJ2-3; D perhaps matches TRBD1 (6 bases). Germline lookup yields CDR1 ENHRY and CDR2 SYGVKD. This CDR3 spans 13 amino acids. Trimming stripped 0 bases from V and 7 bases from J, with 8 bases between. The CDR3 nucleotides are TGTGCCATCAGTGAGTCTCAGGGGAATACGCAGTATTTT. Protein sequence: CAISESQGNTQYF.

This clone was picked up one time. The gene calls are TRBV9 and TRBJ1-2; D call uncertain. Germline V CDR1 and CDR2: SGDLS, YYNGEE. V was pared by 3 bases and J by 4 bases, with 16 bases between. This CDR3 contains 15 residues. The CDR3 coding sequence is TGTGCCAGCAGCGCCTCTCTCGCGTCCGGCTATGGCTACACCTTC. Its translation is CASSASLASGYGYTF.

This clone has a handful of counts. In nucleotides, the CDR3 is TGTGCCAGCAGCTTAGCGGGAGATAGAGAGCAGTTCTTC. Protein product: CASSLAGDREQFF. The genes are TRBV11-3 and TRBJ2-1; D is perhaps TRBD2 (6 bases). The CDR3 consists of 13 residues. Germline V gene sequence: CDR1 SGHNT, CDR2 YENEEA. Trimming cost V 1 base and J 10 bases, with 11 bases left between them.

The chain links TRBV19 to TRBJ1-5; 9 positions agree with TRBD1. Germline-derived CDR1 and CDR2 are LNHDA and SQIVND (reference sequence). The junction had 9 bases not matched to a gene; V was cut back by 0 bases and J by 9 bases. The CDR3 consists of 16 residues. The CDR3 protein is CASSIDRTGATRPQHF. The CDR3 bases are TGTGCCAGTAGTATAGATAGGACAGGGGCTACACGGCCCCAGCATTTT.